This T cell receptor (beta chain) is from a study of blood T cell repertoires in COVID-19. Background on the study: Sites in the United States, Italy and Spain provided acute and convalescent COVID-19 samples. In each case, the material was cDNA or gDNA derived from T cells, B-cell-depleted T cells, or PBMCs.

CDR3 length equals 15 residues. Germline loops: CDR1 SEHNR, CDR2 FQNEAQ (reference sequence). V shed 5 bases, J shed 1 base, and the junction held 4 bases outside the gene matches. Patients at the Seattle site were enrolled during active infection and followed longitudinally. Study processing details: Estimated nucleated cell counts came from reference gene primer amplification. The protocol was immunoSEQ multiplex PCR, while the TCRdb copy is restricted to in-frame clones and leaves out a portion. V and J calls and clone size are given by that table; D and trimming were obtained from the DNA. The data show about 290,000 clones, 89% seen once.

V is TRBV7-9 and J is TRBJ2-2, with 7 bases identical to TRBD1. Source material: peripheral blood. The origin of this receptor is a woman in her twenties or thirties with COVID-19, enrolled during active disease. CDR3 amino acids: CASSARTGNTGELFF. In DNA form, the CDR3 reads TGTGCCAGCAGCGCCCGGACAGGGAACACCGGGGAGCTGTTTTTT.